Each of the 23 T cell receptor beta chains below was sequenced from the same sample in a study of T cells in Graves' hyperthyroidism and ophthalmopathy. Using RNA transcripts as the source, TCR beta CDR3 regions were amplified. With the HTBI primer set, the TCR CDR3 went through a first round of RT-PCR. TCRdb called the multiplex PCR reads again in MiXCR, with one record for every CDR3 protein. The table records 450,000 to 700,000 distinct CDR3 sequences, 46% of them present only once. Sequenced input: peripheral blood or thyroid tissue (not recorded which). Source of these receptors: an adult woman with Graves' disease, either hyperthyroidism or ophthalmopathy (not recorded which).

Worth noting for this clonotype: One end of the junction does not line up with germline, which may come from a read error. The V and J genes are TRBV20-1 and TRBJ1-5, with a possible D match to TRBD1 (5 bases). Germline CDR1 DFQATT, CDR2 SNEGSKA (reference sequence). The CDR3 loop spans 12 amino acids. CDR3 in amino acids: CSAPPSGQPRHF. The CDR3 coding sequence is TGCAGTGCTCCCCCGTCAGGGCAGCCCCGGCATTTT.

The chain combines TRBV10-3 with TRBJ2-7, with 10 bases aligning to TRBD1. The trim removed 10 bases at V and 4 bases at J, leaving 7 bases unmatched. The germline V gene has CDR1 ENHRY and CDR2 SYGVKD. The CDR3 is 13 amino acids. As DNA, the CDR3 is TGTGCCACCTCGGGACAGGGGAATTACGAGCAGTACTTC. Its protein is CATSGQGNYEQYF.

The chain is built from TRBV29-1 and TRBJ1-4, with D unresolved. V was shortened by 5 bases and J by 5 bases, with 15 bases between the two germline ends. Germline-derived CDR1 and CDR2 are SQVTM and ANQGSEA. There are 14 residues in the CDR3. DNA of the CDR3: TGCAGCGTTCGTCCCCGCCGCGCGAATGAAAAACTGTTTTTT. Amino acids: CSVRPRRANEKLFF.

The chain has TRBV20-1 and TRBJ2-7; D is possibly TRBD1 or TRBD2 (5 bases each). The V gene's germline CDR1 is DFQATT and CDR2 SNEGSKA (reference sequence). This CDR3 is 10 amino acids long. V was trimmed by 2 bases and J by 10 bases, leaving 9 bases between them. The CDR3 is CSARRDGQYF. DNA for the CDR3: TGCAGTGCTAGACGGGACGGCCAGTACTTC.

CDR3 bases: TGTGCCAGCAGCCGTATTCGACAGGGTAGGAAGACCCAGTACTTC. It specifies CASSRIRQGRKTQYF. The V call is TRBV7-8, the J call TRBJ2-5, with 7 bases that match TRBD1. J gave up 6 bases and V 5 bases, and 12 bases lay outside the gene matches. From germline, CDR1 is SGHVS and CDR2 FQNEAQ. The CDR3 sequence is 15 residues long.

This sequence joins TRBV7-8 and TRBJ2-7; possibly TRBD1 for D (6 bases). Between the trimmed V and J ends, which lost 5 bases and 5 bases, there was a span of 16 bases. This CDR3 has 14 residues. Germline V CDR1 and CDR2: SGHVS, FQNEAQ. CDR3: CASSQGGGGDEQYF. The CDR3 coding sequence is TGTGCCAGCAGCCAAGGGGGTGGGGGAGACGAGCAGTACTTC.

Ten or more counts support this clonotype. The chain carries TRBV7-2 and TRBJ1-6, with D tentatively TRBD1 (5 bases). The CDR3 runs to 15 residues. Germline values: CDR1 SGHTA, CDR2 FQGNSA. The germline V and J ends were trimmed by 5 bases and 8 bases, with 16 bases remaining between them. CDR3 bases: TGTGCCAGCAGCCGAATGGGGCTTCGGGATTCACCCCTCCACTTT. Protein: CASSRMGLRDSPLHF.

In this sample, this clonotype turned up once. This may be a read error, as it is one base from a much larger clone. CDR3 sequence (DNA): TGTGCCAGCAGCCCGACAGGGACTGGAAACGCCATATATTTT. This gives the protein CASSPTGTGNAIYF. V is TRBV9 and J is TRBJ1-3; 7 nucleotides agree with TRBD1. The CDR3 spans 14 residues. Germline loops: CDR1 SGDLS, CDR2 YYNGEE.

The gene calls are TRBV30 and TRBJ2-7, with D perhaps matching TRBD2 (6 bases). V was clipped by 5 bases and J by 3 bases, with 20 bases between them. The CDR3 consists of 15 residues. Germline V gene data show CDR1 as GTSNPN and CDR2 as SVGIG (reference sequence). The CDR3 coding sequence is TGTGCCTGGGATACGCCCGAGGCGGGGCTCTACGAGCAGTACTTC. It yields the protein CAWDTPEAGLYEQYF.

This clonotype showed up just a few times. The rearrangement uses TRBV24-1 and TRBJ1-6, with 7 bases matching TRBD1. Trimming cost V 4 bases and J 7 bases; bases outside gene matches: 9. The CDR3 extends over 16 amino acids. Germline CDR1 KGHDR, CDR2 SFDVKD. The CDR3 bases are TGTGCCACCAGTGACCCGCGACAGGGTAGGAATTCACCCCTCCACTTT. Its translation is CATSDPRQGRNSPLHF.

The J gene is TRBJ2-5, the V gene TRBV2, with 7 positions matching TRBD1. Per germline, CDR1 SNHLY and CDR2 FYNNEI. CDR3 length equals 12 residues. V shed 7 bases and J 5 bases; nucleotides not matched to a gene: 4. The CDR3 protein is CASNLQGETQYF. CDR3 bases: TGTGCCAGCAACCTACAGGGGGAGACCCAGTACTTC.

The table lists this clonotype with a few counts. The rearrangement links TRBV10-3 to TRBJ1-1; D is undetermined. The CDR3 totals 13 residues. Between the trimmed V and J ends, which lost 4 bases and 1 base, there was a span of 7 bases. Germline V gene data show CDR1 as ENHRY and CDR2 as SYGVKD. The CDR3 region has the DNA TGTGCCATCAGTGTTGAACGGAACACTGAAGCTTTCTTT. This codes for CAISVERNTEAFF.

As to this clonotype: A much larger clone lies a single base off, so this may be a read error. The chain couples TRBV2 to TRBJ2-2; TRBD2 aligns across 8 bases. The CDR3 consists of 15 residues. Germline values: CDR1 SNHLY, CDR2 FYNNEI. In DNA form, the CDR3 reads TGTACCAGCATTACGGGAGGGCCGAACACCGGGGAGCTGTTTTTT. Translation gives CTSITGGPNTGELFF.

This sequence joins TRBV29-1 and TRBJ1-1, with 7 bases that match TRBD1. Germline V lookup: CDR1 SQVTM, CDR2 ANQGSEA. The CDR3 spans 15 residues. V gave up 7 bases and J gave up 11 bases; unmatched junction bases: 22. CDR3 coding DNA: TGCAGCGCTGGACAGGACTATAATTCACGGTCAGGGGCTTTCTTT. Its translation is CSAGQDYNSRSGAFF.

The chain joins TRBV9 to TRBJ1-1; TRBD1 matches at 8 bases. The CDR3 is 15 residues long. The germline V gene encodes CDR1 SGDLS and CDR2 YYNGEE. J gave up 6 bases and V 4 bases, and 11 bases lay outside the gene matches. CDR3: CASSPPRRTGSEAFF. The CDR3 DNA follows: TGTGCCAGCAGCCCACCTCGACGGACAGGGTCTGAAGCTTTCTTT.

Comment on this clonotype: The germline gene is not matched at one end of the junction; a read error may be the cause. V gene TRBV20-1 combines with J gene TRBJ2-7, with D maybe TRBD2 (5 bases). The CDR3 spans 11 residues. Germline values: CDR1 DFQATT, CDR2 SNEGSKA (reference sequence). CDR3 loop: CSASGPGELYF. CDR3 bases: TGCAGTGCTAGCGGGCCCGGGGAGCTGTACTTC.

A word on this clonotype: The junction and the germline gene differ at one end; a read error may be behind it. This chain joins TRBV10-3 and TRBJ2-7, with D perhaps TRBD2 (5 bases). This CDR3 region has 17 residues. CDR1 ENHRY and CDR2 SYGVKD come from the germline V gene. CDR3 in DNA: TGTGCCAGCAGTGAACCCAATCCATCGGGGTTTGCCTACGAGCAGTACTTC. Its translation: CASSEPNPSGFAYEQYF.

The genes are TRBV7-2 and TRBJ1-2; tentative D call: TRBD1 (5 bases). Trimming stripped 6 bases from V and 6 bases from J, with 20 bases between. The V gene's germline CDR1 is SGHTA and CDR2 FQGNSA. This CDR3 has 15 amino acids. CDR3 DNA sequence: TGTGCCAGCAGGTTGATCACGGGGGTCGTTAATGGCTACACCTTC. This encodes CASRLITGVVNGYTF.

This clonotype was detected many times. The V call is TRBV15, the J call TRBJ2-5, with D unclear. Trimming removed 4 bases from V and 1 base from J, with 13 bases in between. The length of the CDR3 is 15 residues. Germline CDR1 LNHNV, CDR2 YYDKDF (reference sequence). The CDR3 sequence is CATSTLSTTQETQYF. The DNA of the CDR3 is TGTGCCACCAGCACGCTAAGTACAACCCAAGAGACCCAGTACTTC.

This clonotype has more than one count but fewer than ten. This chain uses TRBV29-1 with TRBJ1-1, with TRBD1 as a possible D gene (6 bases). Germline V gene sequence: CDR1 SQVTM, CDR2 ANQGSEA. V gave up 7 bases and J gave up 5 bases, with 17 bases separating them. This CDR3 region has 13 residues. This chain's CDR3 is CSALEQGWTEAFF. CDR3 nucleotides: TGCAGCGCCCTCGAACAGGGTTGGACTGAAGCTTTCTTT.

This clonotype was detected many times. This sequence joins TRBV3-1 and TRBJ1-1; D remains unclear. V lost 4 bases and J 7 bases, leaving 7 bases between the germline ends. Per germline, CDR1 LGHDT and CDR2 YNNKEL (reference sequence). This CDR3 spans 11 amino acids. The CDR3 protein is CASSLGVEAFF. CDR3 nucleotides: TGTGCCAGCAGCCTCGGCGTTGAAGCTTTCTTT.

This clonotype was counted at least ten times. The chain joins TRBV5-1 to TRBJ2-7, with a tentative D call TRBD2 (6 bases). The V and J ends lost 6 bases and 4 bases respectively, with 8 bases between them. CDR1 and CDR2 from the germline V gene are SGHRS and YFSETQ. The CDR3 sequence is 11 residues long. The CDR3 is CASTGGYEQYF. The CDR3 DNA follows: TGCGCCAGCACTGGGGGGTACGAGCAGTACTTC.

This chain connects TRBV29-1 to TRBJ2-6; D could derive from TRBD1 or TRBD2 (6 bases each). V was clipped by 7 bases and J by 2 bases, with 12 bases between them. The germline CDR1 and CDR2 sequences are SQVTM and ANQGSEA. This CDR3 contains 14 residues. This CDR3 reads CSAAGGAGANVLTF. CDR3 nucleotides: TGCAGCGCAGCCGGGGGCGCTGGGGCCAACGTCCTGACTTTC.